Below, 25 T cell receptor beta chains from the same sample are listed, as sequenced in a study of CXCR3-negative and CXCR3-positive naive CD8 T cells. It was by 5' RACE with UMI labels that the TRB cDNA libraries were prepared. TCRdb re-called the 5' RACE reads; one entry per CDR3 protein, DNA not given. This table lists some 3,500 distinct CDR3 sequences. Sequencing was carried out using naive CXCR3- CD8+ T cells from blood. Subset: CD45RO-CCR7+CD27+CD95- naive CD8+ T cells lacking CXCR3 (TNR3-). The receptors derive from a human donor in good health. Some clones in this sample may be carry-over from other donors' samples.

In terms of frequency, this clonotype is medium-sized. This chain links TRBV23-1 with TRBJ1-2; TCRdb picks TRBD1, but there is no DNA to check that call. TRBV23-1 is an open reading frame, and its role is uncertain. The CDR3 is 19 amino acids. The CDR3 protein is CASSQPGQGRISANYGYTF.

This clonotype is called medium-sized based on its frequency. This rearrangement joins TRBV12-3 or TRBV12-4 to TRBJ2-2. The length of the CDR3 is 15 residues. The CDR3 loop reads CASSGVGGYTGELFF.

Considering frequency, this clonotype is medium-sized. The V gene is TRBV5-1, the J gene TRBJ2-5; TCRdb's D call, TRBD2, is unchecked because there is no DNA. Germline V gives CDR1 SGHRS, CDR2 YFSETQ. The CDR3 loop spans 17 amino acids. The CDR3 loop reads CASSPEPSGGIQETQYF.

This clonotype is deemed medium-sized (0.01 to 0.1%) by its frequency. The gene calls are TRBV12-3 or TRBV12-4 and TRBJ1-1. CDR3 size: 12 residues. CDR3 residues: CASSYGSTEAFF.

This clonotype is identified as medium-sized from frequency. The chain carries TRBV29-1 and TRBJ2-1; lacking DNA, the TRBD2 call made by TCRdb goes unchecked. This CDR3 contains 13 residues. Germline lookup yields CDR1 SQVTM and CDR2 ANQGSEA. The CDR3 loop is CSVPSPQGYEQFF.

The chain couples TRBV29-1 to TRBJ2-2. The CDR3 extends over 12 amino acids. Germline assignment: CDR1 SQVTM and CDR2 ANQGSEA. The CDR3 loop reads CSVGKLNGELFF.

This clonotype counts as medium-sized by frequency. This chain connects TRBV27 to TRBJ1-2; lacking DNA, the TRBD1 call made by TCRdb goes unchecked. The CDR3 consists of 13 residues. Germline CDR1 and CDR2: MNHEY and SMNVEV (reference sequence). The CDR3 protein is CASSLSGAYGYTF.

Measured by frequency, this clonotype is medium-sized. The chain's CDR3 is CSGTGEEGAVFF. V is TRBV29-1 and J is TRBJ1-1; there is no DNA to check the TCRdb D call of TRBD1. The CDR3 consists of 12 residues. CDR1 is SQVTM, CDR2 ANQGSEA, per germline.

This clonotype is deemed medium-sized by its frequency. This chain uses TRBV7-2 with TRBJ2-3; TCRdb's D call of TRBD2 is untestable without DNA. Germline CDR1 reads SGHTA; CDR2 reads FQGNSA. This CDR3 region has 16 residues. CDR3 protein: CASSLVLAGGRDTQYF.

The chain is built from TRBV6-2 or TRBV6-3 and TRBJ2-2; TCRdb lists TRBD2, though no DNA is available to test this call. The CDR3 is 18 amino acids. CDR1 MNHEY and CDR2 SVGEGT come from the germline V gene. The CDR3 here is CASSYSKRAGGLPGELFF.

According to its frequency, this clonotype is medium-sized. The gene calls are TRBV5-1 and TRBJ2-1; TCRdb outputs TRBD1, but without DNA this stays unchecked. From germline, CDR1 is SGHRS and CDR2 YFSETQ. This CDR3 is built from 14 residues. This chain's CDR3 is CASSLRGPNNEQFF.

This clonotype shows up as medium-sized by frequency. The chain joins TRBV21-1 to TRBJ1-5; the TCRdb D gene call, TRBD1, has no DNA to confirm it. TRBV21-1 is described as a pseudogene. CDR3 length: 12 residues. CDR3 residues: CARTQDNQPQHF.

This clonotype is deemed medium-sized by its frequency. The chain employs TRBV27 and TRBJ1-1. From germline, CDR1 is MNHEY and CDR2 SMNVEV (reference sequence). There are 14 residues in the CDR3. This CDR3 is CASRPLVQNTEAFF.

This clonotype is labeled medium-sized based on frequency. The chain employs TRBV29-1 and TRBJ2-1; TCRdb reports TRBD1, a call that lacks DNA to check it against. CDR3 length: 11 residues. CDR1 is SQVTM and CDR2 is ANQGSEA in the germline V gene. The CDR3 loop is CSVTGQGVQFF.

J is TRBJ2-2 and V is TRBV4-1. Germline V gene data show CDR1 as MGHRA and CDR2 as YSYEKL. The CDR3 extends over 15 amino acids. The CDR3: CASSQDTVWPGELFF.

According to its frequency, this clonotype is medium-sized. The chain employs TRBV12-3 or TRBV12-4 and TRBJ2-5; TCRdb designates TRBD1, a call that cannot be tested without DNA. The CDR3 sequence is 15 residues long. The CDR3 protein is CASSDDRGTGETQYF.

This sequence joins TRBV29-1 and TRBJ1-1. Germline CDR1 SQVTM, CDR2 ANQGSEA. The CDR3 contains 14 residues. The CDR3 loop is CSTIPVSMNTEAFF.

This clonotype counts as medium-sized by frequency. This rearrangement joins TRBV29-1 to TRBJ2-2; TCRdb proposes TRBD1, but this gene call is untestable without DNA. This CDR3 has 12 residues. Germline CDR1 SQVTM, CDR2 ANQGSEA. CDR3 loop: CSVQGGTGELFF.

This clonotype registers medium-sized by frequency. The chain employs TRBV28 and TRBJ2-7; the TCRdb D gene call, TRBD1, has no DNA to confirm it. The CDR3 sequence is 14 residues long. Germline CDR1 and CDR2: MDHEN and SYDVKM. The CDR3 loop is CARGIGQVSYEQYF.

The V gene is TRBV23-1, the J gene TRBJ2-1; TCRdb calls TRBD2, which cannot be checked without DNA. TRBV23-1 is sorted into the ORF group, with uncertain function. The CDR3 loop spans 15 amino acids. The chain's CDR3 is CASSHYRLDPNEQFF.

Frequency places this clonotype as large (0.1 to 1%). This chain links TRBV25-1 with TRBJ2-5. CDR3 length: 13 amino acids. Germline loops: CDR1 MGHDK, CDR2 SYGVNS. CDR3 sequence reads: CASSEYNQETQYF.

CDR3 amino acids: CASSIWDKDQPQHF. The genes are TRBV19 and TRBJ1-5; with no DNA, the TCRdb D assignment of TRBD1 cannot be verified. This CDR3 has 14 amino acids. Germline assignment: CDR1 LNHDA and CDR2 SQIVND (reference sequence).

This clonotype is labeled medium-sized based on frequency. The chain recombines TRBV29-1 with TRBJ2-5. Germline V gene data show CDR1 as SQVTM and CDR2 as ANQGSEA. This CDR3 contains 13 residues. The chain's CDR3 is CSVESGNQETQYF. Combining the CDR3 with reference TRBV29-1 and TRBJ2-5 gives the whole variable domain SAVISQKPSRDICQRGTSLTIQCQVDSQVTMMFWYRQQPGQSLTLIATANQGSEATYESGFVIDKFPISRPNLTFSTLTVSNMSPEDSSIYLCSVESGNQETQYFGPGTRLLVL.

This clonotype is classed as large by frequency. The chain is built from TRBV14 and TRBJ1-2; TCRdb's D gene call, TRBD1, goes unchecked for lack of DNA. CDR3 length: 15 amino acids. Germline V gene sequence: CDR1 SGHDN, CDR2 FVKESK. The chain's CDR3 is CASSQTVGSSYGYTF.

This clonotype is medium-sized by frequency. This rearrangement joins TRBV4-3 to TRBJ2-3; checking the TCRdb D call of TRBD1 is not possible without DNA. This CDR3 comprises 18 residues. Germline V gives CDR1 LGHNA, CDR2 YSLEER. CDR3 region: CASSQELPGGGDPDTQYF.